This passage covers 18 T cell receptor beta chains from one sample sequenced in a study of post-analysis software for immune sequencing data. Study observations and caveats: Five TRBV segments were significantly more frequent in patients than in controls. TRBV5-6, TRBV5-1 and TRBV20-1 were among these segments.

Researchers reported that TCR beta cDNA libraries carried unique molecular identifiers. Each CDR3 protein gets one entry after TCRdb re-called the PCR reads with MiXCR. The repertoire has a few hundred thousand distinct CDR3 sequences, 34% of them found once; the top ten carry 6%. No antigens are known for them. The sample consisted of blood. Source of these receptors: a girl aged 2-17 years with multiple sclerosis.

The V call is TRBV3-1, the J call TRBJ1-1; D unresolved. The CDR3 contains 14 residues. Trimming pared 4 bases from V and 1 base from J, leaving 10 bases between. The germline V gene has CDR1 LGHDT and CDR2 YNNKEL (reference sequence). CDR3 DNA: TGTGCCAGCAGCCCGTCCCAGCAGAACACTGAAGCTTTCTTT. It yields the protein CASSPSQQNTEAFF. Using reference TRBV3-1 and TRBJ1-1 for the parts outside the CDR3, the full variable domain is DTAVSQTPKYLVTQMGNDKSIKCEQNLGHDTMYWYKQDSKKFLKIMFSYNNKELIINETVPNRFSPKSPDKAHLNLHINSLELGDSAVYFCASSPSQQNTEAFFGQGTRLTVV.

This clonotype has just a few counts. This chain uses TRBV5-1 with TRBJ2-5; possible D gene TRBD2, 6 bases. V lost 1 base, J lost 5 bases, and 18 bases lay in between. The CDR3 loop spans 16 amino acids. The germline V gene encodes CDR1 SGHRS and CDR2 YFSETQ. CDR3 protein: CASSLNSGSAQETQYF. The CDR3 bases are TGCGCCAGCAGCTTGAATAGCGGCAGTGCGCAGGAGACCCAGTACTTC.

The CDR3 bases are TGTGCCATCAGTGAGGCCGTTGGACCCGACACCGGGGAGCTGTTTTTT. It translates to CAISEAVGPDTGELFF. The rearrangement uses TRBV10-3 and TRBJ2-2; D uncertain. Trimming removed 2 bases at V and 3 bases at J, with 13 bases between. Germline V lookup: CDR1 ENHRY, CDR2 SYGVKD. The CDR3 is 16 residues long.

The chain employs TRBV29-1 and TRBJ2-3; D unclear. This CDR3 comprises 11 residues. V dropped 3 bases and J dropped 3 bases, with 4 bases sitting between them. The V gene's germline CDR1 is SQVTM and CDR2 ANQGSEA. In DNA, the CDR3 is TGCAGCGTTGATTGGACAGATACGCAGTATTTT. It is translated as CSVDWTDTQYF.

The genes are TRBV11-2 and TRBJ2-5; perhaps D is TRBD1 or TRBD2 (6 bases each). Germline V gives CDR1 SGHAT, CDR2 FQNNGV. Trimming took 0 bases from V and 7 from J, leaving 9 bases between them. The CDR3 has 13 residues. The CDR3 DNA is TGTGCCAGCAGCTTAGATGAGGGGGGGACCCAGTACTTC. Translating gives CASSLDEGGTQYF. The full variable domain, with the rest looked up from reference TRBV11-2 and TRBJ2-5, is EAGVAQSPRYKIIEKRQSVAFWCNPISGHATLYWYQQILGQGPKLLIQFQNNGVVDDSQLPKDRFSAERLKGVDSTLKIQPAKLEDSAVYLCASSLDEGGTQYFGPGTRLLVL.

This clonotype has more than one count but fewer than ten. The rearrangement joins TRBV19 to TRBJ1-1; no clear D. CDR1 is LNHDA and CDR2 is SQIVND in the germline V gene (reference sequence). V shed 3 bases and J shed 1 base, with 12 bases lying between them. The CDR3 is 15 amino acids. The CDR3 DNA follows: TGTGCCAGTAGTATTCTGGCGGAACCGAACACTGAAGCTTTCTTT. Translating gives CASSILAEPNTEAFF.

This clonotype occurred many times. The chain's CDR3 is CASSYQGEQYF. DNA for the CDR3: TGTGCCAGCAGTTATCAGGGAGAGCAGTACTTC. This chain joins TRBV6-2 or TRBV6-3 and TRBJ2-7; D is perhaps TRBD1 (5 bases). The germline gives CDR1 MNHEY, CDR2 SVGEGT. The V gene lost 3 bases and the J gene lost 7 bases, with 7 bases spanning the gap. The CDR3 has 11 residues.

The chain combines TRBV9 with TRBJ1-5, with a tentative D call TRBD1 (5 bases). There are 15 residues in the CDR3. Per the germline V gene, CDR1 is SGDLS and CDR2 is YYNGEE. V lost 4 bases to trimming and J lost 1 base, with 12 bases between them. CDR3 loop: CASSSQGWSNQPQHF. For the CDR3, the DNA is TGTGCCAGCAGCTCCCAGGGATGGAGCAATCAGCCCCAGCATTTT.

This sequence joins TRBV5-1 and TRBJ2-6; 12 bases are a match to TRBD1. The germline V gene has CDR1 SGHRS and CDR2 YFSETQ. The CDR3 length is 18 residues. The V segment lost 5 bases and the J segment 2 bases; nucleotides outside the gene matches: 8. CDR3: CASSTAGTGGPGANVLTF. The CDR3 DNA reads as TGCGCCAGCAGTACGGCGGGGACAGGGGGCCCTGGGGCCAACGTCCTGACTTTC.

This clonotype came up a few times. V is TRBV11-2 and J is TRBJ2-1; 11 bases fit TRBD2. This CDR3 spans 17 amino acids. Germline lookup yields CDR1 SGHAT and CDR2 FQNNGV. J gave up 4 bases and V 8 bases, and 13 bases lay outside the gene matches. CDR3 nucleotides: TGTGCCAGCGGGGCGCTAGCGGGGGGTTCGGGATACAATGAGCAGTTCTTC. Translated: CASGALAGGSGYNEQFF.

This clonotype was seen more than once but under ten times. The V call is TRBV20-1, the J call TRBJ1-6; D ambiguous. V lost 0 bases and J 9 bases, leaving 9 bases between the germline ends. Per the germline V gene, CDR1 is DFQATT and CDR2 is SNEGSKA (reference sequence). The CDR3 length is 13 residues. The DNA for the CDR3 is TGCAGTGCTAGAGATAACATAGGTTCACCCCTCCACTTT. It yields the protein CSARDNIGSPLHF.

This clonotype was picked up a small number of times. The CDR3 sequence: CASSESGYGYTF. The CDR3 coding sequence is TGTGCCAGCAGTGAATCGGGCTATGGCTACACCTTC. V usage is TRBV25-1 and J usage is TRBJ1-2; D not certain. CDR1 is MGHDK, CDR2 SYGVNS, per germline. The CDR3 consists of 12 residues. Trimming removed 1 base at V and 4 bases at J, with 4 bases between.

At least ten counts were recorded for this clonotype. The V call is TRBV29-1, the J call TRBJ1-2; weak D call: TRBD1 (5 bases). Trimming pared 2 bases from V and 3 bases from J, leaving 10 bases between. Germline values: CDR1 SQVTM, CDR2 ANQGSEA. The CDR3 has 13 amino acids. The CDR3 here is CSVELQEDYGYTF. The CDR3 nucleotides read TGCAGCGTTGAATTACAGGAGGACTATGGCTACACCTTC.

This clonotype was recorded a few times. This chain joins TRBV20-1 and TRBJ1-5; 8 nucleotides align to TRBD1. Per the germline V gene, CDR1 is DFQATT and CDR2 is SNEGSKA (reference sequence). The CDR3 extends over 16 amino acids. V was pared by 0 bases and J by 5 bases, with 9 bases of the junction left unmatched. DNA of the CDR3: TGCAGTGCTAGAGATGGGGACAGGCCCGCTGATCAGCCCCAGCATTTT. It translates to CSARDGDRPADQPQHF.

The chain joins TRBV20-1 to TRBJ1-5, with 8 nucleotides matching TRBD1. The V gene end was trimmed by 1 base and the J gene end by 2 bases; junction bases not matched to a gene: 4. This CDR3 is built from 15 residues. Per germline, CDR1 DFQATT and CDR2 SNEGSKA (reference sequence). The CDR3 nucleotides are TGCAGTGCTAGAGTCAGGGGGCCAGGCAATCAGCCCCAGCATTTT. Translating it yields CSARVRGPGNQPQHF.

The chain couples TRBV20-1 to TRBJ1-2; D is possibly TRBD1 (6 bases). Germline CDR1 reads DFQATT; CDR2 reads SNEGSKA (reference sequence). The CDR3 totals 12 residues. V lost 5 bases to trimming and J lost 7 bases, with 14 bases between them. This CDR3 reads CSAVRDIGGYTF. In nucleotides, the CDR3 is TGCAGTGCTGTTCGGGACATCGGTGGCTACACCTTC.

The CDR3 reads CASSHTSYPDNEQFF. In DNA form, the CDR3 reads TGCGCCAGCAGCCATACTAGTTATCCAGACAATGAGCAGTTCTTC. The chain uses TRBV5-1 and TRBJ2-1, with D maybe TRBD2 (5 bases). V was cut by 4 bases and J by 5 bases, with 16 bases left in between. CDR3 size: 15 residues. CDR1 is SGHRS, CDR2 YFSETQ, per germline.

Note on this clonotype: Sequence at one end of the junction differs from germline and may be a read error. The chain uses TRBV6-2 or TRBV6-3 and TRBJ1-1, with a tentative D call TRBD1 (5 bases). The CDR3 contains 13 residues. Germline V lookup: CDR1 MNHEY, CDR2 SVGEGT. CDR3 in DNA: TGTGTCAGCAGCCAGGGCGGGCTCGGGGAAGCTTTCTTT. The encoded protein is CVSSQGGLGEAFF.